These 29 T cell receptor beta chains came from one sample sequenced in a study of cytotoxic CD8 clonotypes in ibrutinib-treated CLL. This table comes from immunoSEQ multiplex PCR, and its TCRdb copy is limited to in-frame clones, with some not included. The sample lists around 310,000 clones; 80% were seen once. Sequenced material: PBMCs, taken before ibrutinib treatment. The origin of the receptors is a human donor with chronic lymphocytic leukemia.

The V gene is TRBV5-4, the J gene TRBJ2-4; tentatively, D is TRBD1 (5 bases). Trimming cost V 4 bases and J 1 base, with 12 bases left between them. From germline, CDR1 is SGHNT and CDR2 YYREEE (reference sequence). The CDR3 spans 15 residues. The CDR3 DNA reads TGTGCCAGCAGCGTCCCAGGGATCGCCAAAAACATTCAGTACTTC. Protein product: CASSVPGIAKNIQYF.

This clone showed up just a few times. CDR3 in DNA: TGTGCCAGCAGTGGGACAGGGGGTGGCGACGAGCAGTACTTC. Translated, it gives CASSGTGGGDEQYF. This sequence joins TRBV27 and TRBJ2-7, with 11 nucleotides matching TRBD1. The V gene end was trimmed by 5 bases and the J gene end by 5 bases; junction bases not matched to a gene: 5. Germline lookup yields CDR1 MNHEY and CDR2 SMNVEV (reference sequence). The CDR3 totals 14 residues.

The chain combines TRBV6-6 with TRBJ1-5, with D uncertain. CDR1 and CDR2 from the germline V gene are MNHNY and SVGAGI (reference sequence). The CDR3 covers 13 residues. The ends were cut back, 2 bases at V and 0 bases at J, with 2 bases in the middle. CDR3: CASSYNSNQPQHF. The CDR3 DNA is TGTGCCAGCAGTTACAATAGCAATCAGCCCCAGCATTTT.

The chain has TRBV9 and TRBJ2-5; tentative D call: TRBD1 (6 bases). This CDR3 is built from 15 residues. V lost 2 bases to trimming and J lost 5 bases, with 16 bases between them. CDR1 SGDLS and CDR2 YYNGEE come from the germline V gene. The CDR3 loop reads CASSVRQGQMETQYF. In DNA form, the CDR3 reads TGTGCCAGCAGCGTTCGGCAGGGGCAAATGGAGACCCAGTACTTC.

V gene TRBV2 combines with J gene TRBJ2-4; 8 bases fit TRBD2. This CDR3 is 14 amino acids long. After removal of 2 bases from V and 8 bases from J, the junction contained 5 bases not matched to a gene. Germline CDR1 SNHLY, CDR2 FYNNEI. This CDR3 reads CASSEPDGRDIQYF. The DNA for the CDR3 is TGTGCCAGCAGTGAACCGGACGGGAGGGACATTCAGTACTTC.

The chain recombines TRBV6-6 with TRBJ2-7, with 7 positions matching TRBD2. J lost 3 bases, V lost 5 bases, and 1 base had no gene match. This CDR3 region has 12 residues. In germline, CDR1 is MNHNY, CDR2 SVGAGI (reference sequence). CDR3 sequence (DNA): TGTGCCAGCAGTGGCGGGGGCTACGAGCAGTACTTC. Translated: CASSGGGYEQYF.

This clone was seen a single time. CDR3 bases: TGTGCCAGCAGTTTAAAAATCGGGTTAGCGCGATACAATGAGCAGTTCTTC. This gives the protein CASSLKIGLARYNEQFF. The rearrangement links TRBV27 to TRBJ2-1, with D tentatively TRBD2 (5 bases). Trimming pared 2 bases from V and 4 bases from J, leaving 18 bases between. This CDR3 has 17 amino acids. Germline V lookup: CDR1 MNHEY, CDR2 SMNVEV (reference sequence).

The chain uses TRBV28 and TRBJ2-7; 9 bases align to TRBD2. Trimming at V came to 3 bases and at J to 5 bases, leaving 14 bases not matched to a gene. Per the germline V gene, CDR1 is MDHEN and CDR2 is SYDVKM. This CDR3 contains 17 residues. The CDR3 spells CASSFRLAGRFLHEQYF. The CDR3 region has the DNA TGTGCCAGCAGTTTCAGGCTAGCGGGACGGTTTCTCCACGAGCAGTACTTC.

The rearrangement links TRBV14 to TRBJ1-5; TRBD1 is a possible D gene (6 bases). V lost 1 base, J lost 4 bases, and 20 bases lay in between. This CDR3 region has 18 residues. Germline CDR1 SGHDN, CDR2 FVKESK. The CDR3 DNA is TGTGCCAGCAGCCAAGTTACCAGCCCAGGGGCCCCAAATCAGCCCCAGCATTTT. The encoded protein is CASSQVTSPGAPNQPQHF. The full variable domain, completed using reference TRBV14 and TRBJ1-5, is EAGVTQFPSHSVIEKGQTVTLRCDPISGHDNLYWYRRVMGKEIKFLLHFVKESKQDESGMPNNRFLAERTGGTYSTLKVQPAELEDSGVYFCASSQVTSPGAPNQPQHFGDGTRLSIL.

The chain links TRBV19 to TRBJ1-5, with 7 bases identical to TRBD1. CDR1 is LNHDA, CDR2 SQIVND, per germline (reference sequence). The CDR3 has 14 residues. With 4 bases clipped from V and 6 bases from J, the junction kept 6 bases outside the gene matches. CDR3 sequence (DNA): TGTGCCAGTAGTAAACAGGGGTCGGGTCAGCCCCAGCATTTT. Amino acids: CASSKQGSGQPQHF.

The rearrangement links TRBV7-9 to TRBJ1-3; D unclear. The CDR3 length is 16 residues. Germline V gene sequence: CDR1 SEHNR, CDR2 FQNEAQ (reference sequence). V lost 1 base, J lost 0 bases, and 10 bases lay in between. The CDR3 DNA reads TGTGCCAGCAGCTTAGTGGCGGGTTTCTCTGGAAACACCATATATTTT. Translated, it gives CASSLVAGFSGNTIYF. Full variable domain (missing parts from reference TRBV7-9 and TRBJ1-3): DTGVSQNPRHKITKRGQNVTFRCDPISEHNRLYWYRQTLGQGPEFLTYFQNEAQLEKSRLLSDRFSAERPKGSFSTLEIQRTEQGDSAMYLCASSLVAGFSGNTIYFGEGSWLTVV.

The J gene is TRBJ1-1, the V gene TRBV30; the D gene is possibly TRBD1 (6 bases). V gave up 0 bases and J gave up 5 bases, with 19 bases separating them. The CDR3 is 16 residues long. CDR1 and CDR2 (germline): GTSNPN, SVGIG (reference sequence). CDR3 amino acids: CAWSVFPPGAGTEAFF. In nucleotides, the CDR3 is TGTGCCTGGAGTGTATTCCCCCCAGGGGCCGGGACTGAAGCTTTCTTT. Together with reference TRBV30 and TRBJ1-1, the CDR3 gives the full variable domain: SQTIHQWPATLVQPVGSPLSLECTVEGTSNPNLYWYRQAAGRGLQLLFYSVGIGQISSEVPQNLSASRPQDRQFILSSKKLLLSDSGFYLCAWSVFPPGAGTEAFFGQGTRLTVV.

The chain couples TRBV18 to TRBJ2-2; the match to TRBD2 covers 10 bases. The J segment lost 5 bases and the V segment lost 3 bases, leaving 6 bases of the junction unmatched. CDR3 length: 16 residues. The germline CDR1 and CDR2 sequences are KGHSH and LQKENI. CDR3 in amino acids: CASSPASGRHTGELFF. For the CDR3, the DNA is TGTGCCAGCTCACCGGCTAGCGGGAGACATACCGGGGAGCTGTTTTTT.

The gene calls are TRBV18 and TRBJ2-4; D possibly matches TRBD1 or TRBD2 (6 bases each). The V end lost 4 bases, the J end lost 3 bases, and 13 bases lay between the germline ends. Germline assignment: CDR1 KGHSH and CDR2 LQKENI. This CDR3 spans 15 amino acids. The CDR3 here is CASSRPEGGKNIQYF. The DNA for the CDR3 is TGTGCCAGCTCACGTCCGGAGGGGGGCAAAAACATTCAGTACTTC.

The rearrangement uses TRBV28 and TRBJ2-1; 7 positions match TRBD2. V was pared by 2 bases and J by 2 bases, with 0 bases of the junction left unmatched. From germline, CDR1 is MDHEN and CDR2 SYDVKM. The CDR3 has 14 amino acids. The CDR3 bases are TGTGCCAGCAGTTTAGCGGGAGCCTACAATGAGCAGTTCTTC. Its protein product is CASSLAGAYNEQFF.

The rearrangement links TRBV11-3 to TRBJ2-1; TRBD2 aligns across 8 bases. Germline V CDR1 and CDR2: SGHNT, YENEEA. V shed 2 bases and J 4 bases; nucleotides not matched to a gene: 4. The CDR3 runs to 15 residues. The CDR3 DNA follows: TGTGCCAGCAGCTTAACGGGAGGGGATTACAATGAGCAGTTCTTC. This gives the protein CASSLTGGDYNEQFF.

The chain couples TRBV5-1 to TRBJ2-7, with 8 bases matching TRBD1. The V gene end was trimmed by 5 bases and the J gene end by 2 bases; junction bases not matched to a gene: 6. The germline gives CDR1 SGHRS, CDR2 YFSETQ. The CDR3 contains 14 residues. This chain's CDR3 is CASRGQGDAYEQYF. CDR3 bases: TGCGCCAGCAGAGGACAGGGAGATGCCTACGAGCAGTACTTC.

The chain recombines TRBV11-1 with TRBJ2-1; TRBD2 matches at 7 bases. The germline CDR1 and CDR2 sequences are SGHAT and FQDESV (reference sequence). With V trimmed by 2 bases and J by 4 bases, 5 bases remained unmatched. The CDR3 consists of 15 residues. Here the CDR3 reads CASSLRASGYNEQFF. The CDR3 DNA is TGTGCCAGCAGCTTAAGGGCTAGCGGTTACAATGAGCAGTTCTTC.

The J gene is TRBJ2-1, the V gene TRBV9, with 7 bases fitting TRBD2. The CDR3 sequence is 14 residues long. J gave up 13 bases and V 0 bases, and 10 bases lay outside the gene matches. The germline gives CDR1 SGDLS, CDR2 YYNGEE. The DNA of the CDR3 is TGTGCCAGCAGCGTAGCCCCGATAGCGGGCCACCAGTTCTTC. It yields the protein CASSVAPIAGHQFF.

This clone has more than one count but fewer than ten. The J gene is TRBJ2-3, the V gene TRBV7-2; D is unclear. The CDR3 sequence is 13 residues long. The V gene lost 5 bases and the J gene lost 0 bases, with 6 bases spanning the gap. CDR1 SGHTA and CDR2 FQGNSA come from the germline V gene. The CDR3 DNA is TGTGCCAGCAGCGCGGACAGCACAGATACGCAGTATTTT. Translated: CASSADSTDTQYF.

The chain is built from TRBV4-1 and TRBJ2-7; TRBD2 aligns across 9 bases. Germline CDR1 MGHRA, CDR2 YSYEKL. CDR3 length: 15 residues. V lost 0 bases and J lost 3; bases outside the gene matches: 3. CDR3 coding DNA: TGCGCCAGCAGCCAAGAGCTGCGGGAGGGCTACGAGCAGTACTTC. Translating gives CASSQELREGYEQYF.

The table lists this clone with many counts. Other DNA variants within this sample encode the same CDR3. This chain joins TRBV2 and TRBJ2-7; 10 bases fit TRBD2. Looked up from germline, CDR1 is SNHLY and CDR2 is FYNNEI. The CDR3 is 15 amino acids. Trimming cost V 1 base and J 5 bases; bases outside gene matches: 5. CDR3 sequence reads: CASSEGLAGAHEQYF. The CDR3 nucleotides read TGTGCCAGCAGTGAAGGGCTAGCGGGAGCCCACGAGCAGTACTTC.

The chain combines TRBV19 with TRBJ1-2; D is possibly TRBD1 (6 bases). The V gene lost 5 bases and the J gene lost 0 bases, with 10 bases spanning the gap. CDR1 is LNHDA, CDR2 SQIVND, per germline (reference sequence). CDR3 length equals 14 residues. The CDR3 loop reads CASSQGGANYGYTF. In DNA, the CDR3 is TGTGCCAGTAGTCAAGGGGGAGCTAACTATGGCTACACCTTC.

This sequence joins TRBV7-2 and TRBJ2-3; 7 nucleotides match TRBD2. Germline-derived CDR1 and CDR2 are SGHTA and FQGNSA. V shed 5 bases and J 6 bases; nucleotides not matched to a gene: 17. The CDR3 spans 17 residues. CDR3 loop: CASSPRASGQPRDTQYF. CDR3 DNA: TGTGCCAGCAGCCCTCGGGCTAGCGGACAACCGAGGGATACGCAGTATTTT.

The V call is TRBV2, the J call TRBJ1-5; TRBD1 might be the D (6 bases). The CDR3 has 14 residues. The V end was cut by 6 bases, the J end by 2 bases, with 11 bases between. Germline V gene data show CDR1 as SNHLY and CDR2 as FYNNEI. The CDR3 loop reads CASRDRTGNQPQHF. The CDR3, as DNA: TGTGCCAGCAGAGACCGGACAGGCAATCAGCCCCAGCATTTT.

This chain joins TRBV4-1 and TRBJ2-1, with 7 bases aligning to TRBD2. Germline trimming cut 0 bases from V and 3 bases from J; bases unmatched to any gene: 8. CDR1 is MGHRA and CDR2 is YSYEKL in the germline V gene. This CDR3 contains 17 residues. CDR3 in DNA: TGCGCCAGCAGCCAAGAGCTAGCGGCAGCCGGCTACAATGAGCAGTTCTTC. This gives the protein CASSQELAAAGYNEQFF.

The chain is built from TRBV7-2 and TRBJ2-7; unclear D gene. V was shortened by 4 bases and J by 3 bases, with 7 bases between the two germline ends. Germline V lookup: CDR1 SGHTA, CDR2 FQGNSA. The CDR3 sequence is 12 residues long. This chain's CDR3 is CASSSNSYEQYF. The CDR3 nucleotides read TGTGCCAGCAGCTCAAACAGCTACGAGCAGTACTTC.

The chain joins TRBV15 to TRBJ2-3, with 7 bases identical to TRBD2. CDR1 LNHNV and CDR2 YYDKDF come from the germline V gene (reference sequence). The V gene end was trimmed by 5 bases and the J gene end by 6 bases; junction bases not matched to a gene: 11. CDR3 length: 15 residues. The CDR3 sequence: CATSEGGYGTDTQYF. The CDR3 DNA reads as TGTGCCACCAGCGAGGGAGGGTACGGGACTGATACGCAGTATTTT.

This chain links TRBV7-9 with TRBJ2-1; 7 positions match TRBD2. The V gene's germline CDR1 is SEHNR and CDR2 FQNEAQ (reference sequence). The length of the CDR3 is 15 residues. The J segment lost 2 bases and the V segment lost 2 bases, leaving 3 bases of the junction unmatched. The CDR3 spells CASSLSAGAYNEQFF. The CDR3, as DNA: TGTGCCAGCAGCTTAAGCGCGGGAGCCTACAATGAGCAGTTCTTC.